The 18 T cell receptor beta chains in this list originate from one sample, sequenced in a study of regulatory T cells in long-lasting Graves disease. Arm-PCR with iRepertoire HTBI primers amplified the CDR3 regions for these TCR beta libraries. TCRdb used MiXCR to reprocess the multiplex PCR reads, holding one entry per CDR3 protein. The sample yields over 650,000 distinct CDR3 sequences, 25% to 35% seen once. Specified time point: persistent/refractory GD, antithyroid drugs over 5 years with positive TRAb. RNA from PBMCs was the source of the TCR library. The specimen was peripheral blood mononuclear cells (PBMCs), collected when the disease was refractory, from a patient treated with antithyroid drugs. The receptor set was obtained from a female donor with Graves disease.

The chain recombines TRBV5-1 with TRBJ1-1; D is undetermined. Germline CDR1 and CDR2: SGHRS and YFSETQ. Between the trimmed V and J ends, which lost 1 base and 1 base, there was a span of 14 bases. The length of the CDR3 is 16 residues. The CDR3 region has the DNA TGCGCCAGCAGCTTGACGGCCGTTAAGGGGAACACTGAAGCTTTCTTT. Its translation is CASSLTAVKGNTEAFF.

J is TRBJ1-2 and V is TRBV6-1; D may be TRBD1 (6 bases). This CDR3 comprises 13 residues. The germline V and J ends were trimmed by 6 bases and 6 bases, with 14 bases remaining between them. In germline, CDR1 is MNHNS, CDR2 SASEGT. The CDR3 is CASSRRRGDGYTF. CDR3 DNA sequence: TGTGCCAGCAGCCGTCGCAGGGGAGATGGCTACACCTTC.

The CDR3 sequence is CASLGGEDHGELFF. The CDR3 region has the DNA TGTGCCAGTCTCGGGGGGGAGGATCACGGGGAGCTGTTTTTT. This chain connects TRBV27 to TRBJ2-2; 8 bases match TRBD2. Trimming took 9 bases from V and 7 from J; bases not matched to a gene: 10. From germline, CDR1 is MNHEY and CDR2 SMNVEV (reference sequence). The CDR3 extends over 14 amino acids.

This clonotype has just a few counts. The chain recombines TRBV3-1 with TRBJ2-4, with D hard to call. There are 16 residues in the CDR3. The V and J ends lost 3 bases and 3 bases respectively, with 15 bases between them. The V gene's germline CDR1 is LGHDT and CDR2 YNNKEL (reference sequence). In DNA, the CDR3 is TGTGCCAGCAGCCACCCGACCGCAGATATCAAAAACATTCAGTACTTC. Protein product: CASSHPTADIKNIQYF.

J is TRBJ1-1 and V is TRBV11-2; D might be TRBD1 (5 bases). This CDR3 has 14 amino acids. V was trimmed by 2 bases and J by 1 base, leaving 8 bases between them. The germline CDR1 and CDR2 sequences are SGHAT and FQNNGV. The CDR3 protein is CASSLPGTNTEAFF. The CDR3 DNA reads TGTGCCAGCAGCTTACCAGGGACGAACACTGAAGCTTTCTTT. Full variable domain (outside the CDR3, taken from reference TRBV11-2 and TRBJ1-1): EAGVAQSPRYKIIEKRQSVAFWCNPISGHATLYWYQQILGQGPKLLIQFQNNGVVDDSQLPKDRFSAERLKGVDSTLKIQPAKLEDSAVYLCASSLPGTNTEAFFGQGTRLTVV.

The V gene is TRBV10-3, the J gene TRBJ1-2; TRBD1 is a possible D gene (6 bases). Trimming pared 6 bases from V and 6 bases from J, leaving 17 bases between. This CDR3 region has 14 residues. The V gene's germline CDR1 is ENHRY and CDR2 SYGVKD. DNA of the CDR3: TGTGCCATCAGCGAAGCCCAGGGGAAGGATGGCTACACCTTC. Its translation is CAISEAQGKDGYTF.

The V gene is TRBV10-3, the J gene TRBJ2-7, with TRBD1 matching 8 bases. Germline V CDR1 and CDR2: ENHRY, SYGVKD. V lost 5 bases and J lost 1; bases outside the gene matches: 7. This CDR3 has 15 residues. Here the CDR3 DNA reads TGTGCCATCAGTCCAGGGACAGGTACATCCTACGAGCAGTACTTC. This encodes CAISPGTGTSYEQYF.

This clonotype was picked up a small number of times. V usage is TRBV30 and J usage is TRBJ1-4; TRBD1 matches at 7 bases. The V segment lost 1 base and the J segment 2 bases; nucleotides outside the gene matches: 7. This CDR3 comprises 16 residues. Germline V gives CDR1 GTSNPN, CDR2 SVGIG (reference sequence). In DNA form, the CDR3 reads TGTGCCTGGAGTGCGATGACAGGGAACACTAATGAAAAACTGTTTTTT. It codes for CAWSAMTGNTNEKLFF.

The chain combines TRBV11-2 with TRBJ2-3; 8 bases fit TRBD2. With 1 base clipped from V and 6 bases from J, the junction kept 12 bases outside the gene matches. This CDR3 has 17 residues. Germline V CDR1 and CDR2: SGHAT, FQNNGV. The CDR3 here is CASSLVGRAGGVDTQYF. CDR3 bases: TGTGCCAGCAGCTTAGTAGGGCGGGCGGGAGGAGTGGATACGCAGTATTTT.

The gene calls are TRBV10-3 and TRBJ2-5; TRBD2 agrees at 7 bases. V shed 0 bases, J shed 4 bases, and the junction held 8 bases outside the gene matches. The CDR3 has 16 amino acids. Germline V CDR1 and CDR2: ENHRY, SYGVKD. Here the CDR3 reads CAISESASGDIETQYF. Here the CDR3 DNA reads TGTGCCATCAGTGAGTCGGCTAGCGGAGATATAGAGACCCAGTACTTC.

The chain combines TRBV7-9 with TRBJ2-7; no reliable D call. Trimming took 2 bases from V and 5 from J, leaving 7 bases between them. The CDR3 totals 12 residues. Germline V CDR1 and CDR2: SEHNR, FQNEAQ (reference sequence). In DNA form, the CDR3 reads TGTGCCAGCAGCTTAATGTTGCACGAGCAGTACTTC. It is translated as CASSLMLHEQYF.

This clonotype was observed at least ten times. The chain is built from TRBV28 and TRBJ1-1; D unclear. Germline loops: CDR1 MDHEN, CDR2 SYDVKM. The CDR3 contains 15 residues. Trimming left V 6 bases short and J 1 base short, with 15 bases between. In DNA form, the CDR3 reads TGTGCCAGCAGCCCCTTCCTTGGCGAGAACACTGAAGCTTTCTTT. This sequence encodes CASSPFLGENTEAFF.

The chain is built from TRBV27 and TRBJ2-1; 12 positions match TRBD2. The CDR3 totals 14 residues. Per the germline V gene, CDR1 is MNHEY and CDR2 is SMNVEV (reference sequence). The V gene end was trimmed by 8 bases and the J gene end by 13 bases; junction bases not matched to a gene: 12. The CDR3 region has the DNA TGTGCCAGCCGGTCGCTAGCGGGAGGGCCGCCCCAGTTCTTC. Amino acids: CASRSLAGGPPQFF.

The CDR3 loop is CASSPSPGQADSYYGYTF. CDR3 nucleotide sequence: TGTGCCAGCTCACCATCCCCCGGACAGGCGGATAGCTACTATGGCTACACCTTC. The V gene is TRBV18, the J gene TRBJ1-2, with 7 bases that match TRBD1. The CDR3 sequence is 18 residues long. Losses at the gene ends were 2 bases for V and 3 bases for J; bases not matched to a gene: 15. Looked up from germline, CDR1 is KGHSH and CDR2 is LQKENI.

The chain uses TRBV5-6 and TRBJ2-4; D unclear. The V gene's germline CDR1 is SGHDT and CDR2 YYEEEE. The CDR3 spans 16 residues. V was trimmed by 4 bases and J by 1 base, leaving 15 bases between them. CDR3 sequence: CASSAETVAAKNIQYF. The CDR3 DNA is TGTGCCAGCAGCGCGGAGACGGTAGCCGCCAAAAACATTCAGTACTTC.

The chain combines TRBV3-1 with TRBJ1-3; unclear D gene. The germline CDR1 and CDR2 sequences are LGHDT and YNNKEL (reference sequence). The CDR3 has 12 residues. Trimming shortened V by 3 bases and J by 13 bases, and 13 bases separated the two germline ends. CDR3 residues: CASSHVKAPIYF. Here the CDR3 DNA reads TGTGCCAGCAGCCATGTGAAGGCGCCAATATATTTT. The variable domain in full, completed from reference TRBV3-1 and TRBJ1-3, reads DTAVSQTPKYLVTQMGNDKSIKCEQNLGHDTMYWYKQDSKKFLKIMFSYNNKELIINETVPNRFSPKSPDKAHLNLHINSLELGDSAVYFCASSHVKAPIYFGEGSWLTVV.

V is TRBV5-6 and J is TRBJ2-2, with 7 bases identical to TRBD2. The CDR3 sequence is 15 residues long. From germline, CDR1 is SGHDT and CDR2 YYEEEE. The ends lost 5 bases at V and 5 bases at J; junction bases unmatched: 9. CDR3 sequence (DNA): TGTGCCAGCAGAAGCGGGAATACGGAGACCGGGGAGCTGTTTTTT. Amino acids: CASRSGNTETGELFF.

This sequence joins TRBV12-3 or TRBV12-4 and TRBJ2-7, with TRBD2 matching over 13 bases. Germline trimming cut 1 base from V and 3 bases from J; bases unmatched to any gene: 3. This CDR3 is built from 16 residues. CDR3 nucleotides: TGTGCCAGCAGTTTAGGGACTAGCGGGAGCTACTACGAGCAGTACTTC. Amino acid sequence: CASSLGTSGSYYEQYF.